This TCR beta chain was sequenced in a study of T-cell memory formation after mild COVID-19. On this clonotype itself: Its antigen remains unidentified.

General study results and limits: CD4+ contracting clones were mainly CM and EM; CD8+ ones, EMRA. The second-wave clones peaking on day 37 were not confirmed as SARS-CoV-2-specific.

This CDR3 is 11 amino acids long. The germline V gene has CDR1 SNHLY and CDR2 FYNNEI. The germline V and J ends were trimmed by 4 bases and 7 bases, with 4 bases remaining between them. cDNA libraries for TCR alpha and TCR beta, carrying sample barcodes and UMIs, came from 5'RACE with constant-segment primers. MiXCR, run by TCRdb on the 5' RACE reads, gives a single entry per CDR3 protein. The repertoire holds about 560,000 distinct CDR3 sequences, with 20% to 25% as singletons. The sequenced sample was PBMCs or a T cell subset sorted from them (not recorded which). This TCR was recovered from an adult woman who had mild COVID-19 (a few samples of this study predate the infection). Cell type and time point are not known. The rearrangement links TRBV2 to TRBJ1-4, with D hard to call. The CDR3 sequence: CASSVREKLFF. CDR3 DNA sequence: TGTGCCAGCAGTGTCCGTGAAAAACTGTTTTTT.